A selection of T cell receptor beta chains follows, all from one sample in a study of CD8 T cells in Susac syndrome. One entry per CDR3 protein results from TCRdb running MiXCR on the immunoSEQ multiplex PCR reads. Of about 150,000 distinct CDR3 sequences in the sample, roughly 95% were seen once. Sequenced input: CD8+ T cells from PBMCs. The receptors stem from a human donor with multiple sclerosis. Both conserved end residues are part of each CDR3. D genes are given only for firm matches. Part of the rows lack a size; the others show once, few, many or a class for expanded clones.

V: TRBV30
J: TRBJ1-2
D: NA
size: NA
DNA: TGTGCCTCGCGTGCGGCGACAGAAGTCTATGGCTACACCTTC
CDR3: CASRAATEVYGYTF

V: TRBV9
J: TRBJ1-2
D: NA
size: NA
DNA: TGTGCCAGCAGCGCAGGGGACGGGCCGAATAACTATGGCTACACCTTC
CDR3: CASSAGDGPNNYGYTF

V: TRBV30
J: TRBJ2-5
D: TRBD1
size: NA
DNA: TGTGCCTGCCAGGGGGATTCAGGAGAGACCCAGTACTTC
CDR3: CACQGDSGETQYF

V: TRBV9
J: TRBJ2-1
D: TRBD2
size: NA
DNA: TGTGCCAGCAGCGTACTAGCGGGGCGGGTTGAGCAGTTCTTC
CDR3: CASSVLAGRVEQFF

V: TRBV5-4
J: TRBJ1-1
D: TRBD1
size: NA
DNA: TGTGCCTTGGGACAGGGTGCTGAAGCTTTCTTT
CDR3: CALGQGAEAFF

V: TRBV7-3
J: TRBJ2-1
D: TRBD2
size: NA
DNA: TGTGCCAGCAGCTCCCTCGGACTAGCTGGAGATGAGCAGTTCTTC
CDR3: CASSSLGLAGDEQFF

V: TRBV29-1
J: TRBJ2-1
D: NA
size: NA
DNA: TGCAGCGTGGTTGTCACTTACAATGAGCAGTTCTTC
CDR3: CSVVVTYNEQFF

V: TRBV29-1
J: TRBJ2-1
D: NA
size: NA
DNA: TGCAGCGCACACGGGTCCTACAATGAGCAGTTCTTC
CDR3: CSAHGSYNEQFF

V: TRBV6-4
J: TRBJ2-3
D: TRBD2
size: NA
DNA: TGTGCCAGCAGTCCCCAGGGACTAGCGGGCTCAGATACGCAGTATTTT
CDR3: CASSPQGLAGSDTQYF

V: TRBV7-9
J: TRBJ2-2
D: NA
size: NA
DNA: TGTGCCAGCAGCTTATACGGGGAGCTGTTTTTT
CDR3: CASSLYGELFF

V: TRBV12-3/TRBV12-4
J: TRBJ2-1
D: TRBD1
size: NA
DNA: TGTGCCAGCAGCCCGCAGGGACAGGGTACAGGTGAGCAGTTCTTC
CDR3: CASSPQGQGTGEQFF

V: TRBV4-1
J: TRBJ2-3
D: TRBD2
size: NA
DNA: TGCGCCAGCAGCCTCCCCCGGGGGGGCGACACAGATACGCAGTATTTT
CDR3: CASSLPRGGDTDTQYF

V: TRBV20-1
J: TRBJ2-1
D: TRBD2
size: once
DNA: TGCAGTGCCCCTGCGGCTAGCGGGGGGTGGGAGCAGTTCTTC
CDR3: CSAPAASGGWEQFF

V: TRBV29-1
J: TRBJ1-1
D: TRBD1
size: NA
DNA: TGCAGCGTTGAAGGGGCCTTGGCGACAGGGTTGTTCACTGAAGCTTTCTTT
CDR3: CSVEGALATGLFTEAFF

V: TRBV30
J: TRBJ1-5
D: NA
size: NA
DNA: TGTGCCTGGAGGGATACAGGGCCCAGGGAGCCCCAGCATTTT
CDR3: CAWRDTGPREPQHF